This record looks at one T cell receptor beta chain sequence and its context. Its specificity is not known. V lost 3 bases to trimming and J lost 1 base; unmatched junction nucleotides: 6. This CDR3 contains 15 residues. CDR1 and CDR2 from the germline V gene are PRHDT and FYEKMQ (reference sequence). The data stem from a study of OX40 agonist ivuxolimab in advanced cancers. Study information: Across the patients, intravenous ivuxolimab was delivered every 2 weeks at 0.01 to 10 mg/kg. Three patients showed partial responses: one hepatocellular carcinoma and two cutaneous melanoma cases.

Study-wide results and caveats: Among T cells, CD8+ cells averaged more expanded clones than CD4+ cells. People who partly responded at 0.1-3.0 mg/kg had some of the least clonal expansion seen.

Profiling relied on immunoSEQ multiplex PCR, and the TCRdb table lists in-frame clones only, not all of them. This table holds about 35,000 clones, around 90% found once. The specimen comprised CD4+ or CD8+ T cells sorted from blood, sampled in a trial of the OX40 agonist ivuxolimab. The rearrangement joins TRBV13 to TRBJ2-7; 7 bases align to TRBD1. The receptor's source is an adult with an advanced solid tumor such as melanoma, head and neck, liver or kidney cancer. CDR3 bases: TGTGCCAGCAGCTTCTCCACAGGGGAGTCCTACGAGCAGTACTTC. Translation: CASSFSTGESYEQYF.